Here is one T cell receptor beta chain with its context. Its antigen has not been determined. A junction boundary mismatches the germline segment, possibly from a read error. This entry comes from a study of cytomegalovirus exposure and HLA in healthy donors (dated by TCRdb to about 2017). Concerning the study at large: In an earlier analysis of around 540 of the donors, about 270 Gb of sequence data and 117 million unique TCR beta sequences from about 179 million T cells were reported. An early release covering 550 to 700 HLA-typed donors comprised about 300 gigabases of sequencing data and around 80 million unique TCR sequences. The genetic ancestry cluster associated with self-reported Caucasian donors included 81% of the 300 to 450 genotyped donors. The study aimed to test whether signatures of past pathogen exposure could be identified by cataloging public T cell receptors. The study profiled the T cell repertoires of 666 subjects by immunosequencing and related them to cytomegalovirus serostatus. Along with the approximately 700-subject first cohort, a separate validation cohort of 120 different subjects was used. To predict cytomegalovirus infection status, the study combined high-throughput TCR immunosequencing, statistical association of individual TCRs with disease status, and machine learning. To study patterns of TCR occurrence, a later analysis re-analyzed previously published TCR beta repertoires from several hundred donors and added high-resolution HLA genotyping. The later analysis used no new phenotypic data to find candidate immune exposures, relying instead on TCR beta sequences and their occurrence across donors. An earlier analysis of roughly 600 of the donors used high-throughput TCR beta sequencing to judge whether each TCR beta V gene segment behaved as functional or pseudogenic. Donor age, sex, ethnicity and CMV serostatus were collected together with the repertoire data. In a later genetic analysis, genome-wide SNP genotypes for about three fifths of the roughly 670 donors were used, and that subset was treated as a discovery cohort. All discovery cohort repertoires had been generated using a single sequencing platform. Class I and class II HLA loci were covered by the typing at four-digit resolution. The number of donors typed differed by locus, with roughly 629-640 for A, B, C, DRB1 and DQB1, around 520 for DQA1, approximately 570 for DPA1, and 450 to 480 for DPB1. About five DR-DQ haplotypes were handled as single units for association and clustering because linkage in the cohort was strong. Among about 400 genotyped donors of the cohort, an average of approximately 200,000 unique TCR beta nucleotide sequences was sequenced per donor, of which approximately 19% were non-productive. Overall study outcomes, separate from this receptor: It was suggested by the authors that the approach could potentially be generalized to other disease states and immunological phenotypes. Most TCR sequences were seen in very few donors, while some public TCRs were found in many individuals. HLA typing was unavailable for some donors at each locus, so association tests used only the typed subset. A cluster of highly shared sequence variants was judged likely to be a technical artifact of the sequencing pipeline. A total of 164 TCR beta chains were listed by the study as associated with cytomegalovirus. Broadly in line with IMGT annotations, most TCR beta V segments showed up in productive rearrangements about 87% or about 30% of the time in an earlier analysis of under 700 of the donors. Because the 87-base-pair reads could not distinguish some IMGT-functional V segments, including TRBV6-2 and TRBV6-3, those segments were excluded. In a later analysis, several top co-occurrence clusters were reported to appear linked to parvovirus B19, influenza, CMV and Epstein-Barr virus. In a later analysis, TCR association rates were found to vary across HLA loci, with the most associated TCRs seen for DRB1 alleles and the fewest for HLA-C alleles. At a false discovery rate of 0.05, a later analysis linked 15,000 to 20,000 TCR beta sequences to specific HLA alleles. A further reported finding was that TCR beta sequences accurately predicted the HLA-A and HLA-B alleles for most subjects in the first cohort. CMV serostatus was the only immune exposure information available for the cohort. This cohort had only TCR beta chains sequenced, and the lack of alpha or paired-chain data limited which features could be detected. In vitro tests confirmed that three of the cytomegalovirus-associated TCR beta chains recognize cytomegalovirus antigens. When HLA alleles, especially DR and DQ, strongly co-occurred, TCR associations were difficult to assign to individual alleles. An association between a missense DCLRE1C variant and V-gene and J-gene trimming of TCR beta chains was found in a later genetic analysis and replicated in an independent cohort. In both the original and validation cohorts, the classifier was reported to diagnose cytomegalovirus status with high specificity and sensitivity. In a later analysis, HLA-associated TCR beta chains showed more clonal expansion and lower generation probabilities than non-associated chains that were equally common. The earlier analysis of 587 of the donors excluded fewer than 20 rarely observed V segments, including chromosome 9 orphons, because counts were too low. Linkage disequilibrium might explain the correlated functional status among segregating V segments, but an unknown experimental factor could not be ruled out. The presence/absence analyses assumed that sequencing depth was roughly uniform across donors, and that assumption may not be true. According to a later analysis, most CMV-associated TCR beta chains appeared to be HLA-restricted, and the HLA associations seemed to be driven largely by CMV exposure. According to a later genetic analysis, donors in an Asian-associated ancestry cluster had fewer N-insertions in productive TCRs than the approximately 670-donor mean.

Libraries were made using the immunoSEQ multiplex PCR assay. For the multiplex PCR, a mixture combining 60 forward primers for TCR Vbeta segments and 13 reverse primers for TCR Jbeta segments was used. A multiplex PCR assay on genomic DNA amplified the CDR3 region of rearranged TCR beta genes. The amplified TCR beta libraries were sequenced on the Illumina HiSeq System as 87-base-pair reads. As for the authors' bioinformatics: A later analysis tallied around 87 million unique TCR beta chains across the 610 or so repertoires, and approximately 11 million of those chains were shared by two or more donors. Raw reads were error-corrected and collapsed into unique sequences with a nearest-neighbor algorithm that merged closely related sequences to remove PCR and sequencing errors. V, D and J gene segments were assigned by aligning CDR3 sequences to IMGT reference sequences. For a sequence to be retained, a match of at least six nucleotides to both a V gene segment and a J gene segment was required. A rearrangement was called productive if the CDR3 had no stop codons and remained in frame with V and J, and every other rearrangement was called non-productive. Following IMGT convention, CDR3 was defined as the stretch from the second conserved V-encoded cysteine to the conserved J-encoded phenylalanine. Sequences without an unambiguous match to a single V gene segment were excluded from the earlier analysis of 450 to 750 of the donors. An earlier analysis of several hundred of the donors classified V segments as functional when productive rearrangements were above 56.7% and as segregating when the standard deviation between donors was above 5%. A statistical classification framework was built for diagnosing cytomegalovirus status from the catalog of TCR beta chain sequences. V and J gene assignment, in a later analysis, came from comparing TCR nucleotide sequences with IMGT/GENE-DB human TR gene sequences. A later analysis assigned CDR3 sequences and most-parsimonious VDJ recombination scenarios with the TCRdist pipeline. In a later analysis, each TCR beta chain was defined by its CDR3 amino acid sequence together with its V-gene family, and reads lacking a unique V-gene family were excluded. In a later analysis, around 650 highly shared, low-generation-probability nucleotide sequences were removed to address suspected cross-contamination and a sequencing artifact. For each public chain, a later analysis derived a clonal expansion index from normalized ranks of inferred template counts within each repertoire. A later analysis computed generation probabilities with a VDJ recombination model fitted to out-of-frame rearrangements, and checked the results against IGoR. In a later analysis, hypergeometric tests were used to score TCR-TCR, TCR-HLA and TCR-CMV co-occurrence, with a repertoire-size bias correction applied to TCR pairs. False discovery rates were estimated in a later analysis by permuting HLA or CMV assignments 20 times. In a later analysis, co-occurring TCRs were grouped with DBSCAN, and TCRdist sequence similarity was added when clustering was performed within HLA-allele-positive subsets. Repertoires with fewer than 30,000 or more than 120,000 public chains were left out of co-occurrence clustering, as were about five repertoires with anomalous nucleotide sharing. Sourced from immuneACCESS, this table was stored by TCRdb with only in-frame sequences that have V and J called. A share of the clones is absent; for the studies checked, an unresolved V gene accounts for under half, and the remainder has no known explanation. The DNA was the basis for D and trimming; V, J and clone size are from that table. Recorded for this sample are roughly 140,000 clones; almost 80% of them occurred a single time. Of the sample, 0.5% to 0.85% falls within the top ten clones.

Reading the germline V gene (reference sequence) gives CDR1 SEHNR and CDR2 FQNEAQ. The CDR3 covers 11 residues, taking in both the cysteine and the phenylalanine. CDR3 DNA only is kept here, 33 bases in frame from base 1. In total, over 600 healthy bone marrow donors made up the cohort. At the time of sampling, every cohort member was nominally healthy, though immune exposures that went unrecorded were likely present. The donor tested CMV seronegative, placing the donor among the approximately 400 seronegative members of the cohort. A peripheral blood sample was collected from each donor, and TCR beta sequencing was performed on peripheral blood mononuclear cells. Genomic DNA extraction from the blood cell samples was performed with the Qiagen DNeasy Blood Extraction Kit.

The specimen sequenced was PBMCs. The rearrangement joined TRBV7-9 to TRBJ1-1, with the D gene uncertain. This TCR was recovered from a male donor in good health and CMV-seronegative. CDR3 loop: CSSSFGPEAFF. At the DNA level, the sequence is TGTTCCAGCAGCTTTGGCCCTGAAGCTTTCTTT.